The 32 T cell receptor delta chains reported below all come from one sample, sequenced in a study of DNA immune sequencing with unique molecular identifiers. Primers for all 8 TRDV and 4 TRDJ genes amplified genomic DNA in 32-plex. Adapter PCR followed 3 to 4 barcoding PCR cycles that attached a 12-nucleotide UMI. TCRdb called clones anew from the multiplex PCR reads with CATT. The sample includes 2,000 or so delta-chain clones, 6.2% of them seen just once. Source material: gamma-delta T cells from buffy coat blood. The receptor set was obtained from a human donor in good health.

By sample fraction, this clone is medium-sized. This likely came from a read error, as a far larger clone is one base away. The same CDR3 arises from other DNA sequences in this sample as well. The chain links TRDV1 to TRDJ1; 9 bases map to TRDD3. No J gene was available from TCRdb, and it was assigned here by a germline match of the DNA. V lost 4 bases to trimming and J lost 0 bases; unmatched junction nucleotides: 30. Germline loops: CDR1 TSWWSYY, CDR2 QGS. The CDR3 contains 24 residues. CDR3 sequence: CALGVSPLGPGDTSTPPYTDKLIF. DNA for the CDR3: TGTGCTCTTGGGGTGTCCCCCCTTGGCCCTGGGGATACGAGTACACCTCCGTACACCGATAAACTCATCTTT.

The sample holds a few counts of this clone. The TCRdb protein, from a much larger clone, departs from this DNA's translation at residue 14, likely by read error; the protein shown derives from the DNA. This sequence joins TRDV2 and TRDJ1; 7 nucleotides line up with TRDD3. The CDR3 totals 18 residues. Germline V gives CDR1 GEAIGNYY, CDR2 EKD. The DNA of the CDR3 is TGTGCCTGTGACCCGGTACTGGGGACTCTTCCCTACACCCATAAACTCATCTTT. Protein product: CACDPVLGTLPYTHKLIF.

Details on this clone: TCRdb's protein for this DNA is that of a much larger clone and differs from the translation at residue 14, likely a read error; the protein shown is the DNA translation. V gene TRDV2 combines with J gene TRDJ1; possibly TRDD3 for D (5 bases). Germline CDR1 reads GEAIGNYY; CDR2 reads EKD. This CDR3 is 18 amino acids long. The CDR3 region is CACDTAEVRGPYTNKLIF. Written as DNA, the CDR3 is TGTGCCTGTGACACCGCGGAGGTAAGGGGACCGTACACCAATAAACTCATCTTT.

This clone was found a few times. The TCRdb protein, from a much larger clone, departs from this DNA's translation at residue 4, likely by read error; the protein shown derives from the DNA. The V gene is TRDV2, the J gene TRDJ1, with D possibly being TRDD3 (6 bases). The CDR3 runs to 14 residues. In germline, CDR1 is GEAIGNYY, CDR2 EKD. CDR3 nucleotide sequence: TGTGCCTGTGTCACCCTACTGGGAGGCGATAAACTCATCTTT. It codes for CACVTLLGGDKLIF.

A remark on this clone: TCRdb records a much larger clone's protein for this DNA, with a difference at residue 5 that likely arises from a read error; the protein given is the translation of the DNA. The rearrangement uses TRDV1 and TRDJ1; 13 positions agree with TRDD3. The J gene is absent in TCRdb and was assigned here via DNA matching to germline. Germline V gene sequence: CDR1 TSWWSYY, CDR2 QGS. The CDR3 runs 26 residues. After removal of 4 bases from V and 4 bases from J, the junction contained 36 bases not matched to a gene. The CDR3 DNA follows: TGTGCTCTTGGGGGATCGGCCCCCTACCACCCCCCTCACTGGGGGATACGCGGCATACCTCTCGATAAACTCATCTTT. Translation: CALGGSAPYHPPHWGIRGIPLDKLIF.

This clone is judged medium-sized. The gene calls are TRDV2 and TRDJ3, with 10 bases fitting TRDD3. Germline assignment: CDR1 GEAIGNYY and CDR2 EKD. J gave up 12 bases and V 1 base, and 23 bases lay outside the gene matches. The length of the CDR3 is 21 residues. The CDR3 here is CACDTVYGGYPDDPSGRQMFF. CDR3 coding DNA: TGTGCCTGTGACACGGTCTATGGGGGATACCCCGACGACCCCTCCGGCCGACAGATGTTTTTC.

This clone rates as medium-sized (0.01 to 0.1%). This likely stems from a read error, as it lies one base from a far larger clone. The same CDR3 is also encoded by other DNA sequences in this sample. The chain recombines TRDV1 with TRDJ1, with 13 bases fitting TRDD3. No J gene is reported in TCRdb; it was inferred here by comparing the DNA with germline. V trimming: 2 bases; J trimming: 4 bases; junction bases outside the gene matches: 34. The CDR3 covers 26 residues. CDR1 is TSWWSYY and CDR2 is QGS in the germline V gene. CDR3 sequence reads: CALGESAPYHPPHWGIRGIPLDKLIF. The CDR3 nucleotides read TGTGCTCTTGGGGAATCGGCCCCCTACCACCCCCCTCACTGGGGGATACGTGGCATACCTCTCGATAAACTCATCTTT.

The chain employs TRDV2 and TRDJ1, with 11 bases identical to TRDD3. The V segment lost 2 bases and the J segment 0 bases; nucleotides outside the gene matches: 1. Per the germline V gene, CDR1 is GEAIGNYY and CDR2 is EKD. The CDR3 totals 15 residues. As DNA, the CDR3 is TGTGCCTGTGACATACTGGGGGATAACACCGATAAACTCATCTTT. Amino acid sequence: CACDILGDNTDKLIF.

This clone was counted only a few times. For this DNA, TCRdb reports the protein of a much larger clone, which diverges at residue 5, most likely from a read error; the protein presented here is translated directly from the DNA. The V call is TRDV2, the J call TRDJ1; D possibly corresponds to TRDD3 (6 bases). Germline CDR1 and CDR2: GEAIGNYY and EKD. This CDR3 is built from 14 residues. The V end was cut by 2 bases, the J end by 4 bases, with 13 bases between. This CDR3 is CACDNLLGGDKLIF. CDR3 DNA sequence: TGTGCCTGTGACAACCTACTGGGAGGCGATAAACTCATCTTT.

Of note for this clone: A read error is likely here: a far larger clone is one base away. The same CDR3 arises from other DNA sequences in this sample as well. The chain uses TRDV2 and TRDJ2; tentative D call: TRDD3 (6 bases). CDR3 length: 15 residues. CDR1 and CDR2 from the germline V gene are GEAIGNYY and EKD. The CDR3: CACDEVGGLTAQLFF. For the CDR3, the DNA is TGTGCCTGTGACGAAGTGGGGGGCCTGACAGCACAACTTTTCTTT.

As regards this clone: This probably arose from a read error, given a far larger clone one base away. The same CDR3 is also encoded by other DNA sequences in this sample. The chain joins TRDV3 to TRDJ1; 9 bases are shared with TRDD3. The germline V gene has CDR1 TVYSNPD and CDR2 GDNSRS (reference sequence). The CDR3 covers 15 residues. CDR3 sequence (DNA): TGTGCCTTTAAGACGGGGGATACCGTATTCGGTAAACTTATCTTT. Translation: CAFKTGDTVFGKLIF.

There are a few counts of this clone. This may arise from a read error, as a much more abundant clone is one base away. This sequence joins TRDV2 and TRDJ1; 11 positions match TRDD3. V shed 0 bases and J 0 bases; nucleotides not matched to a gene: 8. Germline values: CDR1 GEAIGNYY, CDR2 EKD. The CDR3 runs 18 residues. This CDR3 is CACDTELGDRKYTDKLIF. DNA for the CDR3: TGTGCCTGTGACACCGAACTGGGGGATAGGAAGTACACCGATAAACTCATCTTT.

No V gene was called here, but the J gene is TRDJ1; the D call in the table, TRDD3, was not verified against the DNA. The CDR3 contains 18 residues. The CDR3 coding sequence is TGTGCTCTTGGGGAAAGCTATCCGCCTATCCGACACACCGATAAACTCATCTTT. Encoded protein: CALGESYPPIRHTDKLIF.

This clone was detected only a few times. A far more abundant clone sits one base away, making this likely a read error. The identical CDR3 is also encoded by other nucleotide sequences in the sample. The J gene is TRDJ1, the V gene TRDV2; D is possibly TRDD3 (5 bases). The length of the CDR3 is 15 residues. Germline V gene lookup returns CDR1 GEAIGNYY and CDR2 EKD. CDR3 nucleotides: TGTGCCTGTGACACCATTGGGGCCCACACCGATAAACTCATTTTT. Translating it yields CACDTIGAHTDKLIF.

With respect to this clone: This DNA's translation differs at residue 13 from TCRdb's protein, which comes from a much larger clone; a read error is likely, and the protein shown is translated from the DNA. J is TRDJ1 and V is TRDV2, with TRDD3 matching 8 bases. CDR1 is GEAIGNYY, CDR2 EKD, per germline. The CDR3 covers 17 residues. The CDR3 loop reads CACDTVTGGLDTGKLIF. The CDR3 coding sequence is TGTGCCTGTGACACCGTTACTGGGGGTCTTGACACCGGTAAACTCATCTTT.

With respect to this clone: With only one base between it and a far larger clone, this is likely a read error. Other DNA sequences in the same sample also yield this CDR3. The chain recombines TRDV1 with TRDJ1, with 11 nucleotides matching TRDD3. No J segment appears in TCRdb, so it was assigned here by matching the sequence to germline. Germline assignment: CDR1 TSWWSYY and CDR2 QGS. Trimming removed 2 bases from V and 4 bases from J; junction bases left unmatched: 36. The CDR3 spans 26 residues. The CDR3 nucleotides read TGTGCTCTTGGGGAATCGGCCCCCTACCACCCCCCTCATTGGGGGATACGCGGCATACCTCTCGATAAACTCATCTTT. This codes for CALGESAPYHPPHWGIRGIPLDKLIF.

As to this clone: The protein that TCRdb holds for this DNA derives from a much larger clone and differs from the translated DNA at residue 8, which likely indicates a read error; the protein shown here is translated from the DNA. This chain links TRDV2 with TRDJ1; D assignment may be TRDD2 or TRDD3 (5 bases each). The CDR3 has 18 amino acids. Germline lookup yields CDR1 GEAIGNYY and CDR2 EKD. Between the trimmed V and J ends, which lost 3 bases and 0 bases, there was a span of 22 bases. CDR3 loop: CACDPVLETLPYTDKLIF. Written as DNA, the CDR3 is TGTGCCTGTGACCCGGTACTGGAGACTCTTCCCTACACCGATAAACTCATCTTT.

With respect to this clone: The protein held in TCRdb is that of a much larger clone and does not match this DNA's translation at residue 5, likely because of a read error; the protein shown is translated from the DNA. V usage is TRDV2 and J usage is TRDJ1; 11 bases map to TRDD3. This CDR3 is built from 18 residues. Unmatched junction bases numbered 12, after V lost 3 bases and J lost 1 base. CDR1 GEAIGNYY and CDR2 EKD come from the germline V gene. As DNA, the CDR3 is TGTGCCTGTGACGAACTTGGGGGATACGCGGGTTTCACCGATAAACTCATCTTT. Translation gives CACDELGGYAGFTDKLIF.

This clone was detected a few times. The TCRdb protein, from a much larger clone, departs from this DNA's translation at residue 11, likely by read error; the protein shown derives from the DNA. The J gene is TRDJ1, the V gene TRDV2, with 8 bases that match TRDD3. Germline CDR1 is GEAIGNYY and CDR2 is EKD. This CDR3 comprises 13 residues. The CDR3, as DNA: TGTGCCTGTGACAACCTGGGGGACGATAAATTCATCTTT. Its translation is CACDNLGDDKFIF.

Remarks on this clone: TCRdb's protein for this DNA is that of a much larger clone and differs from the translation at residue 22, likely a read error; the protein shown is the DNA translation. This rearrangement joins TRDV1 to TRDJ1, with 13 bases fitting TRDD3. Assignment of the J gene here rests on matching the DNA to germline, because TCRdb gives none. With V trimmed by 2 bases and J by 7 bases, 37 bases remained unmatched. Germline CDR1 TSWWSYY, CDR2 QGS. This CDR3 is 26 amino acids long. The CDR3 sequence is CALGESAPYHPPHWGIRGIPLVKLIF. The DNA for the CDR3 is TGTGCTCTTGGGGAATCGGCCCCCTACCACCCCCCTCACTGGGGGATACGCGGCATACCTCTCGTTAAACTCATCTTT.

As for this clone: TCRdb assigns this DNA the protein of a much larger clone, which departs from its translation at residue 2; this likely reflects a read error, and the protein shown comes from translating the DNA. V is TRDV1 and J is TRDJ1; either TRDD2 or TRDD3 may supply D (9 bases each). Matching the DNA to germline supplied the J gene, which TCRdb does not give. The CDR3 is 27 residues long. Per the germline V gene, CDR1 is TSWWSYY and CDR2 is QGS. The CDR3 reads CSLGPFPAFLPFYTAGGYSKYTDKLIF. CDR3 DNA sequence: TGTTCTCTTGGGCCCTTCCCGGCCTTCCTACCCTTCTATACTGCGGGGGGATACTCCAAGTACACCGATAAACTCATCTTT.

This clone has at least ten counts. The chain joins TRDV1 to TRDJ1; TRDD2 matches at 8 bases. Germline matching of the DNA provided the J gene here, since TCRdb leaves it blank. This CDR3 has 24 amino acids. Germline V gene sequence: CDR1 TSWWSYY, CDR2 QGS. The ends lost 3 bases at V and 0 bases at J; junction bases unmatched: 30. Written as DNA, the CDR3 is TGTGCTCTTGGGGATTCCTTCTTCCTACCCAGAATCTGGTCTACAACCGGGTACACCGATAAACTCATCTTT. Residues: CALGDSFFLPRIWSTTGYTDKLIF.

This clone was counted only a few times. A read error likely explains why the TCRdb protein, taken from a much larger clone, differs from this DNA's translation at residue 18; the protein shown is translated from the DNA. The chain recombines TRDV1 with TRDJ1; 9 nucleotides match TRDD3. In the absence of a J gene in TCRdb, the DNA was matched to germline to assign it here. V lost 4 bases to trimming and J lost 0 bases; unmatched junction nucleotides: 30. The CDR3 contains 24 residues. Germline loops: CDR1 TSWWSYY, CDR2 QGS. The CDR3 nucleotides are TGTGCTCTTGGGGTGTCCCCCCTTGGCCCTGGGGATACGAGTACCCCTCCGAACACCGATAAACTCATCTTT. This encodes CALGVSPLGPGDTSTPPNTDKLIF.

Note on this clone: A far larger clone lies a single base away; this is likely a read error. This chain uses TRDV2 with TRDJ1, with 13 bases fitting TRDD3. In germline, CDR1 is GEAIGNYY, CDR2 EKD. CDR3 length: 19 amino acids. CDR3 amino acids: CACYTLLGDTLEATDKLIF. For the CDR3, the DNA is TGTGCCTGTTACACTCTACTGGGGGATACGCTGGAAGCCACCGATAAACTCATCTTT.

About this clone: This DNA's translation and the protein TCRdb lists, from a much larger clone, do not match at residue 20, likely due to a read error; the protein shown is translated from the DNA. The CDR3 DNA sequence: TGTGCTCTTGGGCCCTTCCCGGCCTTCCTACCCTTCTATACTGCGGGGGGATACTCCGAGTACACCGATAAACTCATCTTT. Translated, it gives CALGPFPAFLPFYTAGGYSEYTDKLIF. The rearrangement uses TRDV1 and TRDJ1; D assignment may be TRDD2 or TRDD3 (9 bases each). TCRdb offers no J gene call, so here the DNA was matched to germline to obtain one. The CDR3 is 27 amino acids. From germline, CDR1 is TSWWSYY and CDR2 QGS. Trimming cost V 5 bases and J 0 bases, with 49 bases left between them.

The CDR3 DNA sequence: TGTGCTCTTGGGGAAAGTAAGGTTCTCCCCCGTTGTGATAAACTCATCTTT. Its translation: CALGESKVLPRCDKLIF. This sequence joins TRDV1 and TRDJ1, with no clear D. Deletions cut 2 bases from V and 5 bases from J, with 21 bases between. CDR1 TSWWSYY and CDR2 QGS come from the germline V gene. The CDR3 runs 17 residues.

Concerning this clone: This sequence is one base from a far larger clone and is likely a read error. This same CDR3 is encoded by further DNA sequences in the sample. The rearrangement links TRDV1 to TRDJ1; TRDD2 agrees at 8 bases. As TCRdb names no J gene, one was assigned here on the basis of a DNA match to germline. J gave up 0 bases and V 1 base, and 46 bases lay outside the gene matches. The CDR3 covers 30 residues. Germline V CDR1 and CDR2: TSWWSYY, QGS. CDR3 bases: TGTGCTCTTGGGGAACAAGGGCCCTCGCCTTCCTATCCGTGGAAGGGCTATTGGGGGTTCACGCCTACATACACCGATAAACTCATCTTT. The encoded protein is CALGEQGPSPSYPWKGYWGFTPTYTDKLIF.

This clone was counted ten times or more. V and J are TRDV1 and TRDJ1; 11 nucleotides match TRDD3. Matching the DNA to germline supplied the J gene, which TCRdb does not give. The V gene end was trimmed by 0 bases and the J gene end by 0 bases; junction bases not matched to a gene: 27. The CDR3 runs to 25 residues. Germline V gene data show CDR1 as TSWWSYY and CDR2 as QGS. The CDR3 is CALGELPSYLVHGGYARVYTDKLIF. CDR3 DNA sequence: TGTGCTCTTGGGGAACTCCCGTCCTACCTTGTACATGGGGGATACGCGAGGGTGTACACCGATAAACTCATCTTT.

By sample fraction, this clone is medium-sized. The rearrangement links TRDV2 to TRDJ1; 10 nucleotides agree with TRDD3. This CDR3 contains 15 residues. After removal of 3 bases from V and 2 bases from J, the junction contained 5 bases not matched to a gene. CDR1 GEAIGNYY and CDR2 EKD come from the germline V gene. The CDR3 DNA reads TGTGCCTGTGACTCGTGGGGGATACAGACCGATAAACTCATCTTT. Translated, it gives CACDSWGIQTDKLIF.

This clone is judged medium-sized. The chain couples TRDV3 to TRDJ1, with TRDD3 matching over 10 bases. V lost 3 bases, J lost 0 bases, and 16 bases stayed unmatched. Germline lookup yields CDR1 TVYSNPD and CDR2 GDNSRS (reference sequence). The CDR3 is made up of 18 amino acids. The CDR3 DNA reads TGTGCCTTCCTCCTACCTACGGGGGATACGTGGTACACCGATAAACTCATCTTT. Translation gives CAFLLPTGDTWYTDKLIF.

The CDR3 region is CACDTLGDSTDKLIF. Here the CDR3 DNA reads TGTGCCTGTGACACCCTGGGGGATAGTACCGATAAACTCATCTTT. V and J are TRDV2 and TRDJ1; 10 bases fit TRDD3. CDR1 is GEAIGNYY, CDR2 EKD, per germline. The CDR3 has 15 amino acids. After removal of 0 bases from V and 2 bases from J, the junction contained 2 bases not matched to a gene.

This clone has just a few counts. This DNA's translation differs at residue 3 from TCRdb's protein, which comes from a much larger clone; a read error is likely, and the protein shown is translated from the DNA. The rearrangement links TRDV1 to TRDJ1; TRDD3 agrees at 9 bases. Because TCRdb records no J gene, it was assigned here through a match of the DNA to germline. The CDR3 runs 24 residues. CDR1 TSWWSYY and CDR2 QGS come from the germline V gene. The CDR3: CAHGVSPLGPGDTSTPPYTDKLIF. In DNA form, the CDR3 reads TGTGCTCATGGGGTGTCCCCCCTTGGCCCTGGGGATACGAGTACCCCTCCGTACACCGATAAACTCATCTTT.